This T cell receptor beta chain was retrieved from a study of T cell responses to AZD1222 COVID-19 vaccine. For the study at large: Researchers grouped second doses given at about 4 or about 12 weeks into one pool.

In regard to this clone: What it binds is not known.

Notes on the study in general: At 160-218 and 743-854, vaccine-associated CD4 TCRs were dominant, and they spanned spike. Repertoire sampling happened only post peak T cell response. The donor cohort was predominantly white British with a female majority, and clonal diversity may have been underestimated.

TCRdb's copy holds only in-frame clones and misses some; the assay was immunoSEQ multiplex PCR. The sample contains roughly 120,000 clones, just over 85% of which appear only once. CDR3 length equals 21 residues. Trimming pared 3 bases from V and 1 base from J, leaving 28 bases between. The V gene's germline CDR1 is KGHSH and CDR2 LQKENI. Sample: peripheral blood, taken on day 0 of AZD1222 vaccination. The sequence came from an adult in good health. The gene calls are TRBV18 and TRBJ1-5, with a possible D match to TRBD1 (5 bases). As DNA, the CDR3 is TGTGCCAGCTCACCGAGAAGTTGGACCGGGACGGGGACGGGCAGCAATCAGCCCCAGCATTTT. Amino acids: CASSPRSWTGTGTGSNQPQHF.